Only a few counts were recorded for the clone carrying this TCR beta chain. Its specificity is not known. One entry per CDR3 protein results from TCRdb running MiXCR on the 5' RACE reads. The sample lists approximately 90,000 distinct CDR3 sequences, roughly 8.3% occurring once. The sample is drawn from a study of CD8 T cells in ankylosing spondylitis. General observations from the study: The authors reported significant enrichment of disease-linked clones in matched ankylosing spondylitis synovial fluid. Blood of patients with ankylosing spondylitis appeared to be characterized by a TCR beta motif of several highly homologous variants.

This CDR3 is built from 13 residues. The germline V gene encodes CDR1 DFQATT and CDR2 SNEGSKA (reference sequence). V shed 3 bases and J 5 bases; nucleotides not matched to a gene: 6. The receptor comes from a male donor with ankylosing spondylitis or in good health (not recorded which). This chain connects TRBV20-1 to TRBJ1-1; 7 bases line up with TRBD1. Input material: blood, either unsorted or a sorted T cell fraction (not recorded which). Written as DNA, the CDR3 is TGCAGTGCTAGGGGGGCAGGGGGGACTGAAGCTTTCTTT. This sequence encodes CSARGAGGTEAFF.